This T cell receptor beta chain was captured by sequencing in a study of T cells after yellow fever vaccination. Study-wide points: It was a weaker secondary response, yet one that peaked faster, at day 5 versus 15.

Trimming took 5 bases from V and 5 from J; bases not matched to a gene: 10. The V gene's germline CDR1 is SGHTA and CDR2 FQGNSA. The CDR3 consists of 15 residues. Ten or more counts support this clonotype. The target antigen is unknown. For TCR, cDNA came from 5'RACE template switching, which added a universal primer site and UMIs. TCRdb passed the 5' RACE reads through MiXCR, listing each CDR3 protein once. The sample has over 150,000 distinct CDR3 sequences, approximately 6.2% seen once. The sample consisted of CD4+ T cells sorted from PBMCs, taken on the day of the first yellow fever vaccination. This rearrangement joins TRBV7-2 to TRBJ1-1; 8 nucleotides agree with TRBD1. The clonotype was recovered from a man between 18 and 35 years old who received the YFV17D yellow fever vaccine. The CDR3 DNA reads as TGTGCCAGCAGCCGTCAGGGGGCGGTTAGGACTGAAGCTTTCTTT. Translation gives CASSRQGAVRTEAFF. The entire variable domain, with the rest obtained from reference TRBV7-2 and TRBJ1-1, is as follows: GAGVSQSPSNKVTEKGKDVELRCDPISGHTALYWYRQSLGQGLEFLIYFQGNSAPDKSGLPSDRFSAERTGGSVSTLTIQRTQQEDSAVYLCASSRQGAVRTEAFFGQGTRLTVV.